Listed below are T cell receptor beta chains from one sample, sequenced in a study of sequential checkpoint blockade in melanoma. Assay: immunoSEQ multiplex PCR; the TCRdb copy retains only in-frame clones and omits some. Seen here are tens of thousands of clones, roughly 81% observed once, and the top ten hold 22%. The sequenced sample was CD8+ T cells sorted from blood (inferred from file names), obtained from a patient given nivolumab and ipilimumab in sequence. These receptors were taken from a human donor with melanoma. Both conserved end residues are part of each CDR3. Fields, in order: V gene, clone size, D gene, J gene, CDR3 DNA, CDR3 protein. A D gene is named only where the DNA matches it firmly. Size is omitted from some rows. Given values are once, few, many or a class for expanded clones.

TRBV11-2	NA	NA	TRBJ1-2	TGTGCCAGCAGCCCAGGGACTAGGAGGGATGGCTACACCTTC	CASSPGTRRDGYTF
TRBV6-5	NA	NA	TRBJ1-4	TGTGCCAGCCAGGCAACTAATGAAAAACTGTTTTTT	CASQATNEKLFF
TRBV4-2	NA	NA	TRBJ2-7	TGTGCCAGCAGCCAAGAGGACAGTTCCTACGAGCAGTACTTC	CASSQEDSSYEQYF
TRBV7-6	NA	NA	TRBJ1-1	TGTGCCAGCAGCTTTGGGGGAGGAATGAACACTGAAGCTTTCTTT	CASSFGGGMNTEAFF
TRBV4-1	NA	NA	TRBJ2-7	TGCGCCAGCAGCCACAACCCACAGGGCTTGGAGCAGTACTTC	CASSHNPQGLEQYF
TRBV7-9	NA	NA	TRBJ2-7	TGTGCCAGCCGACCCCAGGAGGGCTACGAGCAGTACTTC	CASRPQEGYEQYF
TRBV5-5	NA	TRBD1	TRBJ1-6	TGTGCCAGCAGCCTTGACAGGGTTGGGTCACCCCTCCACTTT	CASSLDRVGSPLHF
TRBV5-1	NA	NA	TRBJ1-1	TGCGCCAGCAGCTTGGACAGGGATCCAAACACTGAAGCTTTCTTT	CASSLDRDPNTEAFF
TRBV5-1	NA	NA	TRBJ1-1	TGCGCCAGCAGCTTGACAGGTTGGGGGAACACTGAAGCTTTCTTT	CASSLTGWGNTEAFF
TRBV28	NA	TRBD1	TRBJ2-3	TGTGCCAGCAGTTCCCCCGGGACAGGTAGCACAGATACGCAGTATTTT	CASSSPGTGSTDTQYF
TRBV2	few	TRBD1	TRBJ2-7	TGTGCCAGCACCGAACGCTCCGGGACAGAGGCCTACGAGCAGTACTTC	CASTERSGTEAYEQYF
TRBV6-1	once	NA	TRBJ1-1	TGTGCCAGCAGTGAACCGGACAGGAACACTGAAGCTTTCTTT	CASSEPDRNTEAFF
TRBV7-9	once	NA	TRBJ1-1	TGTGCCAGCAGCTCCGATGCAGGAAAGAACACTGAAGCTTTCTTT	CASSSDAGKNTEAFF
TRBV9	NA	TRBD2	TRBJ2-3	TGTGCCAGCAGCGTAGGGGTCAGCGGGAGCGCAGATACGCAGTATTTT	CASSVGVSGSADTQYF
TRBV19	NA	TRBD2	TRBJ2-1	TGTGCCAGTGCGACTAGCGGATACAATGAGCAGTTCTTC	CASATSGYNEQFF
TRBV4-3	NA	NA	TRBJ2-3	TGCGCCAGCAGCCAAGCCTCAAGTCGCGGAGATACGCAGTATTTT	CASSQASSRGDTQYF
TRBV11-2	NA	NA	TRBJ1-4	TGTGCCAGCAGCTTCGGCGGGGATGAAAAACTGTTTTTT	CASSFGGDEKLFF
TRBV7-9	NA	TRBD1	TRBJ2-5	TGTGCCAGCAGCCCCATAATGGACAGGGGGCAAGAGACCCAGTACTTC	CASSPIMDRGQETQYF
TRBV7-9	NA	TRBD1	TRBJ2-5	TGTGCCAGCAGCGGTGACAGGGGGAAGGAAGGGCAGTACTTC	CASSGDRGKEGQYF
TRBV2	NA	TRBD1	TRBJ1-2	TGTGCCATCACCCCCCGACAGGGAGGAGGCTACACCTTC	CAITPRQGGGYTF
TRBV9	NA	NA	TRBJ1-2	TGTGCCAGCACCTACCAGCGGACAGCCTCTAACTATGGCTACACCTTC	CASTYQRTASNYGYTF
TRBV7-9	few	NA	TRBJ1-5	TGTGCCAGCAGTTCTTTGGGGGACATCCCGCATTTT	CASSSLGDIPHF
TRBV7-9	NA	NA	TRBJ2-7	TGTGCCAGCAGCTTAGCTGAGAGCCTGGAGAAGAGTTACGAGCAGTACTTC	CASSLAESLEKSYEQYF
TRBV28	few	TRBD2	TRBJ2-7	TGTGCCAGCCGCCTGACTAGCGGGAGAGTATACGAGCAGTACTTC	CASRLTSGRVYEQYF
TRBV4-2	NA	TRBD2	TRBJ2-7	TGTGCCAGCAGCCGAGCGGGGCCCATCTACGAGCAGTACTTC	CASSRAGPIYEQYF
TRBV19	few	NA	TRBJ1-4	TGTGCCAGTAGTATCGGCATCGGGGGGGACGGACTGTTTTTT	CASSIGIGGDGLFF
TRBV19	NA	TRBD1	TRBJ2-7	TGTGCCAGTAGTGATCTGGGACAGGGTCCCTACGAGCAGTACTTC	CASSDLGQGPYEQYF
TRBV27	NA	NA	TRBJ2-1	TGTGCCAGCAGTCGCCTCGGCAATCGCGGGGAGCAGTTCTTC	CASSRLGNRGEQFF
TRBV5-8	NA	NA	TRBJ2-1	TGTGCCAGCAGTCGACCCGGGACTCCTTACGAATACAATGAGCAGTTCTTC	CASSRPGTPYEYNEQFF
TRBV28	NA	TRBD1	TRBJ1-1	TGTGCCAGCAGTTTATCCGTTGGGACAGTCATGAACACTGAAGCTTTCTTT	CASSLSVGTVMNTEAFF
TRBV29-1	NA	TRBD1	TRBJ2-1	TGCAGCCCTGAGGGGGACAGGGGCCAGTTCTTC	CSPEGDRGQFF
TRBV27	NA	NA	TRBJ2-1	TGTGCCAGCAGTTTGGGAGTGAGGGGGTACAATGAGCAGTTCTTC	CASSLGVRGYNEQFF
TRBV6-4	NA	NA	TRBJ2-2	TGTGCCAGCAGTGACGAGGGGGGGCGCACCGGGGAGCTGTTTTTT	CASSDEGGRTGELFF
TRBV28	NA	NA	TRBJ1-2	TGTGCCAGCAGTTTAGGGGATTGGACGGGGGGCGAGGGCTACACCTTC	CASSLGDWTGGEGYTF
TRBV4-1	once	NA	TRBJ2-7	TGCGCCAGCAGCCAAGATGTGGCAGGGCCGGGCGAGCAGTACTTC	CASSQDVAGPGEQYF
TRBV27	NA	NA	TRBJ1-5	TGTGCCAGCGGGCAGGTTAGCAATCAGCCCCAGCATTTT	CASGQVSNQPQHF
TRBV21-1	NA	NA	TRBJ2-4	TGTGCCAGCAGCAAAGCGCATAGAAGTGGAGGGCGCCTAGCCAAAAACATTCAGTACTTC	CASSKAHRSGGRLAKNIQYF
TRBV5-6	NA	NA	TRBJ2-1	TGTGCCAGCAGTTCCCTCGAGGCTGATGAGCAGTTCTTC	CASSSLEADEQFF
TRBV6-4	NA	NA	TRBJ1-5	TGTGCCAGCAGTGACGGGGGCAGGGCGAGCAATCAGCCCCAGCATTTT	CASSDGGRASNQPQHF
TRBV9	once	NA	TRBJ1-3	TGTGCCAGCAGCGCTGCAGGGTACTCTGGAAACACCATATATTTT	CASSAAGYSGNTIYF
TRBV4-3	NA	TRBD1	TRBJ2-7	TGCGCCAGCAGCCAAGATATAGGACAGGAAATTGGCGAGCAGTACTTC	CASSQDIGQEIGEQYF
TRBV15	NA	NA	TRBJ2-1	TGTGCCACCAGCCCTGCTCTAGCGTATGAGCAGTTCTTC	CATSPALAYEQFF
TRBV5-8	NA	NA	TRBJ1-2	TGTGCCAGCAGCTTAGCCTACGGTAACTATGGCTACACCTTC	CASSLAYGNYGYTF
TRBV4-3	NA	TRBD2	TRBJ2-7	TGCGCCAGCAGCCAAGAAGGCGCGCGACTAGCGGGGGACAACGAGCAGTACTTC	CASSQEGARLAGDNEQYF
TRBV13	NA	NA	TRBJ2-1	TGTGCCAGCAGCTTCTCAAGCGGGTTGAGCTCCTACAATGAGCAGTTCTTC	CASSFSSGLSSYNEQFF
TRBV7-9	NA	TRBD1	TRBJ2-7	TGTGCCAGCAGCTCTCCCTCCGGGACAGGTACCTACGAGCAGTACTTC	CASSSPSGTGTYEQYF
TRBV11-2	NA	NA	TRBJ1-5	TGTGCCAGCAGCCTGGGGGCAGGGCAGCCCCAGCATTTT	CASSLGAGQPQHF
TRBV5-6	once	NA	TRBJ1-1	TGTGCCAGCAGCCCGTTATACAGGGAGGGCACTGAAGCTTTCTTT	CASSPLYREGTEAFF
TRBV4-3	NA	NA	TRBJ2-5	TGCGCCAGCAGCCAAGATAGGAGTGGCTTGGTTGAAGAGACCCAGTACTTC	CASSQDRSGLVEETQYF
TRBV4-1	NA	TRBD1	TRBJ2-7	TGCGCCAGCAGCCAAGGCGTGGGACAGTCCTACGAGCAGTACTTC	CASSQGVGQSYEQYF
TRBV4-2	NA	NA	TRBJ1-4	TGTGCCAGCAGCCAAGGATCGACAGGCGGGGGGGAAAAACTGTTTTTT	CASSQGSTGGGEKLFF
TRBV4-3	few	NA	TRBJ2-3	TGCGCCAGCAGCCAAGGTCCCAGCGGCTCTAGCACAGATACGCAGTATTTT	CASSQGPSGSSTDTQYF
TRBV5-4	once	TRBD2	TRBJ2-1	TGTGCCAGCAGCTTTAAGCGGGAGACCTACAATGAGCAGTTCTTC	CASSFKRETYNEQFF